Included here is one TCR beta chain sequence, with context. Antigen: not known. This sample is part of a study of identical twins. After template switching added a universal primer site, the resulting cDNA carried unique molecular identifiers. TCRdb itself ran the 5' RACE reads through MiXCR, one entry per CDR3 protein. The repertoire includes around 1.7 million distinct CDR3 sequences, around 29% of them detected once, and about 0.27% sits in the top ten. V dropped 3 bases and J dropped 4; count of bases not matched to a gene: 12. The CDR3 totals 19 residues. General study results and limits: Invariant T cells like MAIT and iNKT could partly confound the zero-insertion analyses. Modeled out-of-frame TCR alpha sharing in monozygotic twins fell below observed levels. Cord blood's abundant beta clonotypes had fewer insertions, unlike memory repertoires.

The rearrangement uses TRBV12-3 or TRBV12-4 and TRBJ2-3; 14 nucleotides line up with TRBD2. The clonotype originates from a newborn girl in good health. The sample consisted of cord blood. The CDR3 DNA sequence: TGTGCCAGCAGTTTGGGACTAGCGGGAGTCGAAAGGATTTCAGATACGCAGTATTTT. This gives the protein CASSLGLAGVERISDTQYF.